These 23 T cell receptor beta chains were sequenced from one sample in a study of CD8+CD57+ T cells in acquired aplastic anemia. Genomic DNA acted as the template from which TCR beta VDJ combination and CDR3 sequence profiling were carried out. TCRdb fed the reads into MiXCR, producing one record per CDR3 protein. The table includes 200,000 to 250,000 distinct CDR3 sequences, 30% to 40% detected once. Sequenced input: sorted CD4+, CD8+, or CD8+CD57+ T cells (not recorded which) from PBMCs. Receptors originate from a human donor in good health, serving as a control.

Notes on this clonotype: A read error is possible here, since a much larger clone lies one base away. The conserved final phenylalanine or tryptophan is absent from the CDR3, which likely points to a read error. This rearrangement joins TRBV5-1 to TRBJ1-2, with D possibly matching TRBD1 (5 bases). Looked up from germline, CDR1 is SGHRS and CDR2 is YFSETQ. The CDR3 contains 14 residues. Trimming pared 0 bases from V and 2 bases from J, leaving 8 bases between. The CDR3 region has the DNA TGCGCCAGCAGCTTGGTGACAGCCAACTATGGCTACACCTCC. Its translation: CASSLVTANYGYTS.

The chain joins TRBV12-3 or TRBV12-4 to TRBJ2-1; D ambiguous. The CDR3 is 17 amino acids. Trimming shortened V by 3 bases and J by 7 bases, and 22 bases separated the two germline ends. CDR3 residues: CASSFLWPNELGNEQFF. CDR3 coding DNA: TGTGCCAGCAGTTTTCTCTGGCCAAACGAATTGGGGAATGAGCAGTTCTTC.

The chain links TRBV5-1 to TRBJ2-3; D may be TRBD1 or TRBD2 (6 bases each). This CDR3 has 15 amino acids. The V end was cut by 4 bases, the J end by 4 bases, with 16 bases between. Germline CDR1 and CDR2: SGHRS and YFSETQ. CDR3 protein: CASSATGTGADTQYF. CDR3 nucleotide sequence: TGCGCCAGCAGCGCCACAGGGACGGGGGCAGATACGCAGTATTTT.

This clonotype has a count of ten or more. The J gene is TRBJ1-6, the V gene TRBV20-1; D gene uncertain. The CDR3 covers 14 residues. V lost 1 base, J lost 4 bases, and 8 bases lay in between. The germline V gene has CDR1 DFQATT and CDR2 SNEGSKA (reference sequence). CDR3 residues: CSARAGGYNSPLHF. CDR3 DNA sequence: TGCAGTGCTAGAGCGGGAGGATATAATTCACCCCTCCACTTT.

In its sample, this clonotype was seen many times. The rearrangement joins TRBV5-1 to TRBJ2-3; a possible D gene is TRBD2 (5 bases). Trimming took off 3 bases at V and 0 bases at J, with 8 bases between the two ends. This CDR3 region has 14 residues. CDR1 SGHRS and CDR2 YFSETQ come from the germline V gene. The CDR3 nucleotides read TGCGCCAGCAGCTGGTCGGGGAGCACAGATACGCAGTATTTT. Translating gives CASSWSGSTDTQYF.

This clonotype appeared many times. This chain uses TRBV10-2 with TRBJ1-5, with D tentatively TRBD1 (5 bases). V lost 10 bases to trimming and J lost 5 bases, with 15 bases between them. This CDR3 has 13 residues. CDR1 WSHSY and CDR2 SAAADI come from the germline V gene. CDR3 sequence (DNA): TGCGCCACCTCGCAGGGCGGGTATCAGCCCCAGCATTTT. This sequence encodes CATSQGGYQPQHF.

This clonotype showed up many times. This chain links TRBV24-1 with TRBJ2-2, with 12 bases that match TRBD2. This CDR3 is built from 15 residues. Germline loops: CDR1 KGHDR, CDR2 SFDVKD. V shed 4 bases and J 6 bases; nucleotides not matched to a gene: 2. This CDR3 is CATSDPSGRAGELFF. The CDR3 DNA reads TGTGCCACCAGTGACCCTAGCGGGAGGGCCGGGGAGCTGTTTTTT.

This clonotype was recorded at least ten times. In DNA, the CDR3 is TGTGCCCCCTTGGGGGTTGGGCGGGGAACTAATGAAAAACTGTTTTTT. This encodes CAPLGVGRGTNEKLFF. This chain links TRBV24-1 with TRBJ1-4, with D possibly TRBD1 on 5 matching bases. Looked up from germline, CDR1 is KGHDR and CDR2 is SFDVKD. Trimming cost V 12 bases and J 1 base, with 20 bases left between them. The CDR3 extends over 16 amino acids.

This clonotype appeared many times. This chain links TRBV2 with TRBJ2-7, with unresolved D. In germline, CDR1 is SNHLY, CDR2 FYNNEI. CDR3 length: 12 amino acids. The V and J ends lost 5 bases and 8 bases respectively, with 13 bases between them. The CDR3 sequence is CASSPDPRKQYF. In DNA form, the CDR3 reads TGTGCCAGCAGTCCAGACCCGCGCAAGCAGTACTTC. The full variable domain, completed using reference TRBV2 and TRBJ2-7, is EPEVTQTPSHQVTQMGQEVILRCVPISNHLYFYWYRQILGQKVEFLVSFYNNEISEKSEIFDDQFSVERPDGSNFTLKIRSTKLEDSAMYFCASSPDPRKQYFGPGTRLTVT.

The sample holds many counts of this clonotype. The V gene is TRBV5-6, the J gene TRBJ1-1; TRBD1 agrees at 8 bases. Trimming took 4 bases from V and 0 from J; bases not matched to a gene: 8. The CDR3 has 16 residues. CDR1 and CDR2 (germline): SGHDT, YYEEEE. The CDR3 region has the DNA TGTGCCAGCAGCACCTTAGGACAGGGCATGAACACTGAAGCTTTCTTT. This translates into CASSTLGQGMNTEAFF.

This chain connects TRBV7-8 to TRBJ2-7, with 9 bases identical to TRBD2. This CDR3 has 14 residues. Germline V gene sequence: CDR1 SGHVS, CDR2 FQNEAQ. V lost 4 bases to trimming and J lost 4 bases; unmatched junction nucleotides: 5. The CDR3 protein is CASSSSGIAYEQYF. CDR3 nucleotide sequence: TGTGCCAGCAGCTCTAGCGGGATCGCGTACGAGCAGTACTTC.

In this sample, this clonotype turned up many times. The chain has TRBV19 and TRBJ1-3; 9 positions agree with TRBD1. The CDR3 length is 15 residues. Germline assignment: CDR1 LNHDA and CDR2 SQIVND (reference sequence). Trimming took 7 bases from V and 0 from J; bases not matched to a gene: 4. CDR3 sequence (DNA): TGTGCCAGTACCGCGACAGGGGGCTCTGGAAACACCATATATTTT. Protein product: CASTATGGSGNTIYF.

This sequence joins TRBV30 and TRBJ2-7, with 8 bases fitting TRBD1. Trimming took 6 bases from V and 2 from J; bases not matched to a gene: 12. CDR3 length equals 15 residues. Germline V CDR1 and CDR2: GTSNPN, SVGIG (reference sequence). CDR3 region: CACQYPGTGTYEQYF. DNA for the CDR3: TGTGCCTGCCAATATCCCGGGACAGGTACCTACGAGCAGTACTTC.

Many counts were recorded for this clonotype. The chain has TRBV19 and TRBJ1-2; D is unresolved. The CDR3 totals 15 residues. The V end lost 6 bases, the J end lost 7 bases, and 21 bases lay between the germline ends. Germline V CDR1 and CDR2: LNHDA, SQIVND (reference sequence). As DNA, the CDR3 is TGTGCCAGTAGCATCCCAGGCTTAGGCGTTTCTGGCTACACCTTC. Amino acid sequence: CASSIPGLGVSGYTF.

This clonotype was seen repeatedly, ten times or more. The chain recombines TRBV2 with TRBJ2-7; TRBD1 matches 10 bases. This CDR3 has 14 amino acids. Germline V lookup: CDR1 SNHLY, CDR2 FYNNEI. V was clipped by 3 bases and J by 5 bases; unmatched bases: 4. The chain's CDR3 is CASSDWDRGNEQYF. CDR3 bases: TGTGCCAGCAGTGACTGGGACAGGGGAAACGAGCAGTACTTC.

This CDR3 reads CASSVIPRTEAFF. The CDR3 DNA is TGCGCCAGCAGCGTTATCCCGAGGACTGAAGCTTTCTTT. J is TRBJ1-1 and V is TRBV4-1, with unresolved D. This CDR3 comprises 13 residues. CDR1 and CDR2 from the germline V gene are MGHRA and YSYEKL. V shed 5 bases and J shed 5 bases, with 12 bases lying between them.

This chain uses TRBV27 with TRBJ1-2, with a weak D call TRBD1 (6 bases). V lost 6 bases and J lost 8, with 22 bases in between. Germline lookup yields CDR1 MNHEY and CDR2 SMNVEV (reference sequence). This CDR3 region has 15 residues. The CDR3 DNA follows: TGTGCCAGCAGCCCGGTCCGGGACACTCGTGGAGGCTACACCTTC. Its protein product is CASSPVRDTRGGYTF.

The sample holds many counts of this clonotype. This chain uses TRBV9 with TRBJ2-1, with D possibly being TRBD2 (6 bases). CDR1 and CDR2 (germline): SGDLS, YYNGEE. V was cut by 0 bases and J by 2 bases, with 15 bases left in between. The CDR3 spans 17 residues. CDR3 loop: CASSVASSGAAYNEQFF. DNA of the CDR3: TGTGCCAGCAGCGTAGCTAGTAGCGGAGCAGCCTACAATGAGCAGTTCTTC. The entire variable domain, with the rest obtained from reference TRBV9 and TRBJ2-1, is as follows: DSGVTQTPKHLITATGQRVTLRCSPRSGDLSVYWYQQSLDQGLQFLIQYYNGEERAKGNILERFSAQQFPDLHSELNLSSLELGDSALYFCASSVASSGAAYNEQFFGPGTRLTVL.

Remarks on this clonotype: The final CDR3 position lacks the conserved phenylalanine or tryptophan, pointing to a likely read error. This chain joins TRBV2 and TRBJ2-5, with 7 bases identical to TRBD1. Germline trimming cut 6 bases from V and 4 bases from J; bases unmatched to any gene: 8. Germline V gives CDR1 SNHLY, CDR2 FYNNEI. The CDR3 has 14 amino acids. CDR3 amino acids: CASRPVTGVETQYS. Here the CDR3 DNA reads TGTGCCAGCAGACCCGTAACAGGGGTAGAGACCCAGTACTCC.

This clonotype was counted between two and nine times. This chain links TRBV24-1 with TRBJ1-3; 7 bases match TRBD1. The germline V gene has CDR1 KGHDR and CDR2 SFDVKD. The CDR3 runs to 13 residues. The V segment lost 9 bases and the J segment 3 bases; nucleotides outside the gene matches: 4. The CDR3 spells CATQDRDGNTIYF. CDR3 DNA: TGTGCCACCCAAGACAGGGATGGAAACACCATATATTTT.

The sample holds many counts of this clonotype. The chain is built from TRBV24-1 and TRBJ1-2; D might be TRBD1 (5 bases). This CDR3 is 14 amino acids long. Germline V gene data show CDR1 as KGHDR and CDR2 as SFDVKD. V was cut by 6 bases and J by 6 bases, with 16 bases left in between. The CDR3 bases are TGTGCCACCAGTACCCAGGGCTCCCCTAATGGCTACACCTTC. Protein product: CATSTQGSPNGYTF.

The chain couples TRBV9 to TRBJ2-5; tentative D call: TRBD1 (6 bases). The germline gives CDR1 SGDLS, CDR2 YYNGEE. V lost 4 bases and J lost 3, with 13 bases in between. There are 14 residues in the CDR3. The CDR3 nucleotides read TGTGCCAGCAGCCCGAGACAGGAGGAAGAGACCCAGTACTTC. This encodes CASSPRQEEETQYF.

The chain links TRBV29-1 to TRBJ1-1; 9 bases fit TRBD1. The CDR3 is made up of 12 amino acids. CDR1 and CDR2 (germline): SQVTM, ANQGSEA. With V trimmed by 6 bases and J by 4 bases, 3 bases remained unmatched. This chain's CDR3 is CSVRGQGTEAFF. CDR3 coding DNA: TGCAGCGTGAGGGGACAGGGCACTGAAGCTTTCTTT.